A selection of T cell receptor beta chains follows, all from one sample in a study of blood T cells in healthy people across ages. TCRdb analysed the 5' RACE reads with MiXCR anew, one entry per CDR3 protein. Among about 560,000 distinct CDR3 sequences listed, about 27% were seen once. This sample also belongs to another study, concerning T cells of mothers and their children.

Sequenced input: blood. These TCRs come from a boy aged 2 to 10 in good health. The conserved cysteine and the conserved F or W are not part of the CDR3 here. Fields, in order: V gene, CDR3 protein.

TRBV10-1	ASSDDRWGDTQY
TRBV9	ASSASTGMNTEAF
TRBV5-1	ASSFSPGWDTEAF
TRBV12-3/TRBV12-4	ASSHRDRGWETQY
TRBV7-6	ASSPNLTPRETQY
TRBV27	ASSSIPDRYGANVLT
TRBV3-1	ASSQGPTVQF
TRBV7-9	ASSLSGGSASYEQY
TRBV10-2	ASSESANYGYT
TRBV5-1	ASSWDSSYNEQF
TRBV20-1	SARDPSGSANTGELF
TRBV11-2	ASSAGQYYGYT
TRBV7-6	ASSLAGAKEQETQY
TRBV6-6	ASSYTPLGGELF
TRBV21-1	ASSKRADTQY
TRBV4-1	ASSPSGAPYEQY
TRBV14	ASSQDPGQVYGYT
TRBV7-6	ASSLGQGAQITYEQY
TRBV4-2	ASSQDASLETQY
TRBV18	ASSPPAGGPSYNEQF
TRBV7-9	ASSPLALTTGELF
TRBV6-1	ASHPDSYAEQY
TRBV14	ASSHPGRRDTQY
TRBV6-6	ASSYETHGTQY
TRBV29-1	SVEQGSAGYT
TRBV7-2	ASSLGGKETQY
TRBV10-3	AIAQLQETQY
TRBV27	ASPGGGRRSYNEQF
TRBV4-1	ASSQAPPRGSYGYT
TRBV4-1	ASSQVQNTGELF
TRBV4-2	ASSRNSRLGTNEKLF
TRBV10-3	AISERSGRVLEY
TRBV10-3	AISDSVDTEAF
TRBV6-5	ASSYRDALSRKTQY
TRBV18	ASSPERRQF
TRBV14	ASSLGIDREGYT
TRBV6-6	ATRPFSPGFTEAF
TRBV29-1	SVADSYGQPQH
TRBV3-1	ASSHLSSYEQY
TRBV6-1	AARVLDTDTQY
TRBV15	ATSRGPGTSGTDTQY
TRBV9	ASSVGTGAYEQY
TRBV7-2	ASSFQSGRVTLLKNEQF
TRBV6-5	ASSSRTGEQY
TRBV28	ASSFRGVGNTIY
TRBV12-5	ASGLGGTGNQPQH
TRBV21-1	ASSNAGGRRAIQETQY
TRBV29-1	SVEVAGMHGYT
TRBV4-3	ASSQAYDRDIQY
TRBV11-2	ASSLGGGRGEKLF
TRBV5-1	ASSTDTQY